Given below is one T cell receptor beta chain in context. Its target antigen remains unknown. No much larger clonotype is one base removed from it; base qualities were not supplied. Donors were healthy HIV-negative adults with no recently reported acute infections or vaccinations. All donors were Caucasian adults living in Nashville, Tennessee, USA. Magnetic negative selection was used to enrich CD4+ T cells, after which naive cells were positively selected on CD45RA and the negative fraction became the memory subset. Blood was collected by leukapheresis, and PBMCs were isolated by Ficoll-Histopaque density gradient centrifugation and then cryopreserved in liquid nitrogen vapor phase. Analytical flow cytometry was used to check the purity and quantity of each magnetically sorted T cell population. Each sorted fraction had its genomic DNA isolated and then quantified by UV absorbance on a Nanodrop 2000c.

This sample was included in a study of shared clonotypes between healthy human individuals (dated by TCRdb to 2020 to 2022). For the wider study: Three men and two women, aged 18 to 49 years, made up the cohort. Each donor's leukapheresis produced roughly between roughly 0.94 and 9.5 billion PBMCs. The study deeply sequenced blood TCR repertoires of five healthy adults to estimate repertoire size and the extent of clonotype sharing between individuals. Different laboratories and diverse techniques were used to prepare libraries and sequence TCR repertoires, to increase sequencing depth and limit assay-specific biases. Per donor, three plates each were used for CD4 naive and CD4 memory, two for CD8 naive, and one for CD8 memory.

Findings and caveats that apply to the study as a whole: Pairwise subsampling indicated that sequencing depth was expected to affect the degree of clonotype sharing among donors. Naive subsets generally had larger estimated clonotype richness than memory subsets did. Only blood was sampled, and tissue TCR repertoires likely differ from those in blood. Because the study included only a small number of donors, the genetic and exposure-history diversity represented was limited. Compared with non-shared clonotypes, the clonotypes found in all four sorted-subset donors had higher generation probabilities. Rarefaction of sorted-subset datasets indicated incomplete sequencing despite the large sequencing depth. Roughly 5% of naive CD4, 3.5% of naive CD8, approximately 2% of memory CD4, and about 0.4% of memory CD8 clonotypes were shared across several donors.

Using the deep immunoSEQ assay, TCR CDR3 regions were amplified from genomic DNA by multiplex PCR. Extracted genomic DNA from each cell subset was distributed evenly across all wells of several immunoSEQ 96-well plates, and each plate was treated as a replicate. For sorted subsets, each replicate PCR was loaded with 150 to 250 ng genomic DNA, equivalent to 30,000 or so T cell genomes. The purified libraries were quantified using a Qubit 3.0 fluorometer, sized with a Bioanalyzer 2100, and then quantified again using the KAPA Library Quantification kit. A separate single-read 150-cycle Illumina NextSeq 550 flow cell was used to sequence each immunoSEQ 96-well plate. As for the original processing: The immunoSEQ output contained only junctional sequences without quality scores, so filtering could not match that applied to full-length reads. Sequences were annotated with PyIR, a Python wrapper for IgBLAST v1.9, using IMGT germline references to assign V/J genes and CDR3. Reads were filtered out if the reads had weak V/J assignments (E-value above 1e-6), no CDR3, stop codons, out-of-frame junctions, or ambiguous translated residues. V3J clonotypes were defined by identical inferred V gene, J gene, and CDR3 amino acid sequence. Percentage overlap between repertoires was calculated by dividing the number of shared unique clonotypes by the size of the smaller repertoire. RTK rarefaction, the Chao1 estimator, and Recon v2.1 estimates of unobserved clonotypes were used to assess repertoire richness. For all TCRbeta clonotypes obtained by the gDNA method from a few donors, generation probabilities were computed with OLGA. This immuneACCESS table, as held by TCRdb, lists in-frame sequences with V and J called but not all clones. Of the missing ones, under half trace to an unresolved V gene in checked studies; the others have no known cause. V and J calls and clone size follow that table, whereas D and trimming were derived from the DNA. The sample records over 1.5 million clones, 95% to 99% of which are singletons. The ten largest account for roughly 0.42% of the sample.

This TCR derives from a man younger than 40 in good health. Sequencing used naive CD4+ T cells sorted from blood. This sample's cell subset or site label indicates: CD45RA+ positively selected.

The DNA is TGCAGCGTTCAGACTAGCGGGAGGGGGGGCACAGATACGCAGTATTTT. Translation gives CSVQTSGRGGTDTQYF. Rearrangement joined TRBV29-1 to TRBJ2-3; 14 bases in the middle match TRBD2. V loses 5 bases at its end and J loses 1 base; junction bases beyond the gene matches: 5. Counted from cysteine to phenylalanine, this CDR3 has 16 amino acids. The retained sequence is limited to the CDR3, 48 bases, with the frame set at the first base. The germline V gene specifies SQVTM as CDR1 and ANQGSEA as CDR2.